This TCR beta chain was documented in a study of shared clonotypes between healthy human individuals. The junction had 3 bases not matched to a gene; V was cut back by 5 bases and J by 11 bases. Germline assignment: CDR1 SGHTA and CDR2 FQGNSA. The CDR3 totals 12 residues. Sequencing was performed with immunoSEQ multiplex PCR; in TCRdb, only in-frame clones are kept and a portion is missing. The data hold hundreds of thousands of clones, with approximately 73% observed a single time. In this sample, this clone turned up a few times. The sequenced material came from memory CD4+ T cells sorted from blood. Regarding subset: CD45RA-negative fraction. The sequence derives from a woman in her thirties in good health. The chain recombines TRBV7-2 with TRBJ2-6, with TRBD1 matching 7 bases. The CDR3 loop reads CASSRDSDVLTF. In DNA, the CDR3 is TGTGCCAGCAGCCGGGACAGTGACGTCCTGACTTTC.